This T cell receptor (beta chain) was documented in a study of T cell changes during pregnancy in multiple sclerosis. The table came from immunoSEQ multiplex PCR; TCRdb's copy has only in-frame clones and leaves some out. Among fewer than 85,000 clones listed, roughly 96% were seen once. V dropped 5 bases and J dropped 0; count of bases not matched to a gene: 9. Germline CDR1 is SGHRS and CDR2 is YFSETQ. The CDR3 is 16 residues long. Sequencing used peripheral blood, obtained in the second trimester of pregnancy. The rearrangement uses TRBV5-1 and TRBJ1-1; 8 nucleotides line up with TRBD1. The sequence came from a female donor with multiple sclerosis, enrolled in a pregnancy study. The CDR3 sequence is CASRVQDRGVNTEAFF. The CDR3 DNA is TGCGCCAGCAGAGTCCAAGACAGGGGAGTGAACACTGAAGCTTTCTTT.